The 6 T cell receptor beta chains presented below share a single source sample, sequenced in a study of glioma-infiltrating T cells after dendritic cell vaccination. Measured with immunoSEQ multiplex PCR; TCRdb has only the in-frame clones, and not every one. The data hold approximately 91,000 clones, with roughly 77% observed a single time. Time point denoted: after dendritic cell vaccination, including at tumor progression/relapse. Sequenced here: blood, sampled after dendritic cell vaccination. Receptors originate from a human donor with glioblastoma.

The V gene is TRBV6-5, the J gene TRBJ2-2; the D gene is possibly TRBD1 (6 bases). The CDR3 consists of 15 residues. Germline CDR1 MNHEY, CDR2 SVGAGI. Trimming took 5 bases from V and 5 from J, leaving 15 bases between them. The chain's CDR3 is CASSHRESRTGELFF. In DNA form, the CDR3 reads TGTGCCAGCAGTCACAGGGAGTCGAGGACCGGGGAGCTGTTTTTT.

V and J are TRBV27 and TRBJ1-1; a weak D match, TRBD1 (5 bases). V was clipped by 3 bases and J by 0 bases, with 11 bases between them. Germline CDR1 and CDR2: MNHEY and SMNVEV (reference sequence). CDR3 length equals 15 residues. The chain's CDR3 is CASSLKGILNTEAFF. DNA for the CDR3: TGTGCCAGCAGTTTGAAGGGGATACTGAACACTGAAGCTTTCTTT.

J is TRBJ1-6 and V is TRBV15; tentative D call: TRBD1 (5 bases). CDR3 length: 21 amino acids. The germline V gene has CDR1 LNHNV and CDR2 YYDKDF (reference sequence). The germline V and J ends were trimmed by 5 bases and 7 bases, with 33 bases remaining between them. The CDR3 nucleotides read TGTGCCACCAGCCCAAAGATGCTCTCCTTAGTTGGAGGGGATGGGAATTCACCCCTCCACTTT. Amino acids: CATSPKMLSLVGGDGNSPLHF.

The chain has TRBV5-5 and TRBJ2-7; TRBD2 matches at 12 bases. The CDR3 covers 15 residues. After removal of 1 base from V and 6 bases from J, the junction contained 5 bases not matched to a gene. Germline CDR1 SGHKS, CDR2 YYEKEE (reference sequence). The CDR3 DNA reads TGTGCCAGCAGCTTGCGACTAGCGGGAGTGGCCGAGCAGTACGTC. Amino acids: CASSLRLAGVAEQYV.

This clone was seen more than once but under ten times. The chain employs TRBV5-1 and TRBJ1-4; 9 bases map to TRBD1. This CDR3 region has 15 residues. V was clipped by 1 base and J by 7 bases; unmatched bases: 5. From germline, CDR1 is SGHRS and CDR2 YFSETQ. The CDR3 protein is CASSLKQGAGEKLFF. The CDR3 nucleotides are TGCGCCAGCAGCTTGAAACAGGGGGCGGGTGAAAAACTGTTTTTT.

This clone has only one observation. The gene calls are TRBV4-1 and TRBJ2-3; D may be TRBD2 (6 bases). V dropped 2 bases and J dropped 0 bases, with 12 bases sitting between them. This CDR3 has 16 residues. Germline V gene lookup returns CDR1 MGHRA and CDR2 YSYEKL. CDR3 sequence reads: CASSQSLAYSTDTQYF. CDR3 nucleotide sequence: TGCGCCAGCAGCCAAAGTCTAGCGTACAGCACAGATACGCAGTATTTT.